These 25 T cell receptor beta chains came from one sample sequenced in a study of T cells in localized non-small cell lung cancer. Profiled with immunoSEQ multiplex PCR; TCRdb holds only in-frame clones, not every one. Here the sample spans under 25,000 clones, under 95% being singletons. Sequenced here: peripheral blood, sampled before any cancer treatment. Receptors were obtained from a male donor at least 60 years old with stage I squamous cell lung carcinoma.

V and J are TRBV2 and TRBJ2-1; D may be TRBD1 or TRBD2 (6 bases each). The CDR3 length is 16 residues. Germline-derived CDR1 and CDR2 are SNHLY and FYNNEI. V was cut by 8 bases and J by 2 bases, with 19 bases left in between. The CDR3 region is CASGGGVGSPYNEQFF. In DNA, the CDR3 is TGTGCCAGCGGAGGGGGTGTTGGATCCCCCTACAATGAGCAGTTCTTC.

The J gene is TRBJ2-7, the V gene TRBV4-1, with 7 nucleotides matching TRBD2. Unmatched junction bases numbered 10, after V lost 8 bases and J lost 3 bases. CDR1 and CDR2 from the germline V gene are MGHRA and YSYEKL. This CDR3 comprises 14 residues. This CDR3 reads CASGDAAGLYEQYF. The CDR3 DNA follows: TGCGCCAGCGGAGACGCAGCGGGACTCTACGAGCAGTACTTC.

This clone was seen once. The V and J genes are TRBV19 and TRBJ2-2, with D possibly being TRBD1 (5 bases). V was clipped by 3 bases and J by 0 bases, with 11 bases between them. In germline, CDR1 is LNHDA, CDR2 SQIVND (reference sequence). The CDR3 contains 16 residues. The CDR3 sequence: CASSIFLGANTGELFF. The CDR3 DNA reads TGTGCCAGTAGTATCTTTTTAGGGGCGAACACCGGGGAGCTGTTTTTT.

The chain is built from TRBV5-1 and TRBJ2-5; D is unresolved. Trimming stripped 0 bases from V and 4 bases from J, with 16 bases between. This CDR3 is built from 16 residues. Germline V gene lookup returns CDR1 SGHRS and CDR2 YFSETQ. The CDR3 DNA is TGCGCCAGCAGCTTGGTAGCTGCCAGTACCCGAGAGACCCAGTACTTC. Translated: CASSLVAASTRETQYF.

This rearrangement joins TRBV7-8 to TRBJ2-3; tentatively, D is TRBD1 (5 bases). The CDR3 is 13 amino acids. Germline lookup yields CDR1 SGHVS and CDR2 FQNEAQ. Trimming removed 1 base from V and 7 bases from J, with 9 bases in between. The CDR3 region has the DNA TGTGCCAGCAGCTTAGGGGGCCAAAATACGCAGTATTTT. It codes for CASSLGGQNTQYF.

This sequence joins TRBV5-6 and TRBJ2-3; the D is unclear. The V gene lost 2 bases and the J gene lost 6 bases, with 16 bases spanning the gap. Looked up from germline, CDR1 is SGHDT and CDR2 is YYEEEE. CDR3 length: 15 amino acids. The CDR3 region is CASSFRGRFRDTQYF. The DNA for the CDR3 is TGTGCCAGCAGCTTCCGAGGTCGATTCCGGGATACGCAGTATTTT.

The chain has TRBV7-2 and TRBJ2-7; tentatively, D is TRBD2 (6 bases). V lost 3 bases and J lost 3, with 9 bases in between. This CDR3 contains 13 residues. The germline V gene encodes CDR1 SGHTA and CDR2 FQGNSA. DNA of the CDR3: TGTGCCAGCAGCTTTGCGGGACTCTACGAGCAGTACTTC. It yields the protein CASSFAGLYEQYF.

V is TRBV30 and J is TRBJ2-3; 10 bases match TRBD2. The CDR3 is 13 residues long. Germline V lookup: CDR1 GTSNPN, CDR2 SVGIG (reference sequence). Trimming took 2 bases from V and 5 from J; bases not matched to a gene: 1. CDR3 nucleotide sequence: TGTGCCTGGAGTCAGCGGGAGGGAGATACGCAGTATTTT. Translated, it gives CAWSQREGDTQYF. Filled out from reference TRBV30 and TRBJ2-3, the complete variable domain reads SQTIHQWPATLVQPVGSPLSLECTVEGTSNPNLYWYRQAAGRGLQLLFYSVGIGQISSEVPQNLSASRPQDRQFILSSKKLLLSDSGFYLCAWSQREGDTQYFGPGTRLTVL.

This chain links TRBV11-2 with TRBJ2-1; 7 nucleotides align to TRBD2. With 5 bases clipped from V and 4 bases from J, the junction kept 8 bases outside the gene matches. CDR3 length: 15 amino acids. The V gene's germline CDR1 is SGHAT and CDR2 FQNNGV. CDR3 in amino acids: CASSLGLDLYNEQFF. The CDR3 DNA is TGTGCCAGCAGCCTCGGACTAGACCTATACAATGAGCAGTTCTTC.

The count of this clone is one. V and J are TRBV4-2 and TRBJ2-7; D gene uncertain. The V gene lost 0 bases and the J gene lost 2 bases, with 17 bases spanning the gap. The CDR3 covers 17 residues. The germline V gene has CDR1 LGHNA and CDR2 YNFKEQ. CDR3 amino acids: CASSQDQILRRTYEQYF. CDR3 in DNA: TGTGCCAGCAGCCAAGACCAAATATTGCGCCGAACCTACGAGCAGTACTTC.

The CDR3 coding sequence is TGTGCCAGCAGCAAAGCCATTCGGGACAAGTCCTACAATGAGCAGTTCTTC. Translated: CASSKAIRDKSYNEQFF. The gene calls are TRBV21-1 and TRBJ2-1; the D call in the table, TRBD1, was not verified against the DNA. TRBV21-1 is shown as a pseudogene. The CDR3 is 17 residues long.

This chain's CDR3 is CASSLNSGTGDYGYTF. The CDR3 DNA follows: TGTGCCAGCAGCTTAAACTCCGGGACAGGCGACTATGGCTACACCTTC. The V call is TRBV7-2, the J call TRBJ1-2; TRBD1 agrees at 8 bases. Per germline, CDR1 SGHTA and CDR2 FQGNSA. V lost 2 bases to trimming and J lost 3 bases; unmatched junction nucleotides: 8. The length of the CDR3 is 16 residues.

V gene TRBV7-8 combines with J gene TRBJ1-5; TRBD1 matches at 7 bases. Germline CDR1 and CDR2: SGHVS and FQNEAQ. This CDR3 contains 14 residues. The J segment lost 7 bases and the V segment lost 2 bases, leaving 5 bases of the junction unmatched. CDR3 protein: CASSLSTGDQPQHF. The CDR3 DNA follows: TGTGCCAGCAGCTTATCAACAGGGGACCAGCCCCAGCATTTT.

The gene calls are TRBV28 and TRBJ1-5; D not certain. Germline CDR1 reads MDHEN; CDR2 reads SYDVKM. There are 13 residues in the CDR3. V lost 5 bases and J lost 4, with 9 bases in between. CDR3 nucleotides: TGTGCCAGCAGTGGGCCACAGAATCAGCCCCAGCATTTT. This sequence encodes CASSGPQNQPQHF.

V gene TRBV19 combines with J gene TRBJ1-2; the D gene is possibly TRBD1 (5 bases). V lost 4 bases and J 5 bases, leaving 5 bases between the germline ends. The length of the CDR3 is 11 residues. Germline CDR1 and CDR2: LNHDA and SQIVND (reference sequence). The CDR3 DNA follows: TGTGCCAGTAGTAGACAGTATGGCTACACCTTC. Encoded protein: CASSRQYGYTF.

The CDR3 sequence: CASSIDQGGNTIYF. CDR3 nucleotide sequence: TGTGCCAGTAGTATAGATCAGGGTGGAAACACCATATATTTT. This chain links TRBV19 with TRBJ1-3, with a possible D match to TRBD1 (5 bases). The CDR3 has 14 amino acids. Germline CDR1 reads LNHDA; CDR2 reads SQIVND (reference sequence). The V gene lost 0 bases and the J gene lost 3 bases, with 6 bases spanning the gap.

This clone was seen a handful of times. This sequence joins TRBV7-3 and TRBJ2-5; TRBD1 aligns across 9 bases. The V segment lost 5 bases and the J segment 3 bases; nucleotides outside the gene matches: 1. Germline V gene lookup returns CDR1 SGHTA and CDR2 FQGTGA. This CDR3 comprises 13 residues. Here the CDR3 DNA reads TGTGCCAGCAGCCGGGACAGGGAAGAGACCCAGTACTTC. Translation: CASSRDREETQYF.

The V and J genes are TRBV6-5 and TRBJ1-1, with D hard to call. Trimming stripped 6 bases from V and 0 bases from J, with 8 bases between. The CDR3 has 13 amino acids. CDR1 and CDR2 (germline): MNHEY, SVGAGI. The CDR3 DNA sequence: TGTGCCAGCAGCCGTAGACTGAACACTGAAGCTTTCTTT. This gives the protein CASSRRLNTEAFF.

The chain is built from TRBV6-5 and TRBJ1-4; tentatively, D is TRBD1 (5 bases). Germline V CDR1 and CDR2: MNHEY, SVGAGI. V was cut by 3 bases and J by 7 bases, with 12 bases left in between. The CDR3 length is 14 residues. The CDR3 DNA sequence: TGTGCCAGCAGTTATCGGGGGGAGAGTGAAAAACTGTTTTTT. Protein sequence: CASSYRGESEKLFF.

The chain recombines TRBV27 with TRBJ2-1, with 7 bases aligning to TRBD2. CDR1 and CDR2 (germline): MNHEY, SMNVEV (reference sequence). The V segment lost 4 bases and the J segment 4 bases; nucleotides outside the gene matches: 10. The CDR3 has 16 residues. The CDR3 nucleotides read TGTGCCAGCAGTTCAAAAGCGGGGACTGAATACAATGAGCAGTTCTTC. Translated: CASSSKAGTEYNEQFF.

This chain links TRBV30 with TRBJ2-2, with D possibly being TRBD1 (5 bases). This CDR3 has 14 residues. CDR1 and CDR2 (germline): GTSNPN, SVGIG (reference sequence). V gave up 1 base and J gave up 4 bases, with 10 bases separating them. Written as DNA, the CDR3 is TGTGCCTGGAGTGAAGGGGTTGCCACCGGGGAGCTGTTTTTT. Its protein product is CAWSEGVATGELFF.

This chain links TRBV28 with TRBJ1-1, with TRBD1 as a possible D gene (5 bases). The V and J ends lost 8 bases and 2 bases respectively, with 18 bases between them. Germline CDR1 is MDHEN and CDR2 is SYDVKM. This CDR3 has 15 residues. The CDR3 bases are TGTGCCAGCTACTCCCCGGGGGGGGATAACACTGAAGCTTTCTTT. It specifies CASYSPGGDNTEAFF.

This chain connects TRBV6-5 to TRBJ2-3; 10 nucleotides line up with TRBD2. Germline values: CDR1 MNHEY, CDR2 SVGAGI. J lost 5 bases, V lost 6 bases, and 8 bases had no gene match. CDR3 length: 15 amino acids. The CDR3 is CASRRSGRVGDTQYF. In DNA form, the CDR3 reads TGTGCCAGCAGGAGGAGCGGGAGGGTCGGAGATACGCAGTATTTT.

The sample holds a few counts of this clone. Written as DNA, the CDR3 is TGTGCCAGCAGCCGGGCTAGCACAGATACGCAGTATTTT. Encoded protein: CASSRASTDTQYF. The chain employs TRBV7-3 and TRBJ2-3; D is unresolved. Germline assignment: CDR1 SGHTA and CDR2 FQGTGA. This CDR3 spans 13 amino acids. Trimming pared 5 bases from V and 0 bases from J, leaving 6 bases between.

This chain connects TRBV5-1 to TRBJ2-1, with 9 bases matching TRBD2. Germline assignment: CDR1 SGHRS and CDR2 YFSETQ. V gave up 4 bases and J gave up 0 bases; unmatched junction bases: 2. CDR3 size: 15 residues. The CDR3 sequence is CASSGSGGSYNEQFF. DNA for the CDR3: TGCGCCAGCAGCGGTAGCGGGGGCTCCTACAATGAGCAGTTCTTC.